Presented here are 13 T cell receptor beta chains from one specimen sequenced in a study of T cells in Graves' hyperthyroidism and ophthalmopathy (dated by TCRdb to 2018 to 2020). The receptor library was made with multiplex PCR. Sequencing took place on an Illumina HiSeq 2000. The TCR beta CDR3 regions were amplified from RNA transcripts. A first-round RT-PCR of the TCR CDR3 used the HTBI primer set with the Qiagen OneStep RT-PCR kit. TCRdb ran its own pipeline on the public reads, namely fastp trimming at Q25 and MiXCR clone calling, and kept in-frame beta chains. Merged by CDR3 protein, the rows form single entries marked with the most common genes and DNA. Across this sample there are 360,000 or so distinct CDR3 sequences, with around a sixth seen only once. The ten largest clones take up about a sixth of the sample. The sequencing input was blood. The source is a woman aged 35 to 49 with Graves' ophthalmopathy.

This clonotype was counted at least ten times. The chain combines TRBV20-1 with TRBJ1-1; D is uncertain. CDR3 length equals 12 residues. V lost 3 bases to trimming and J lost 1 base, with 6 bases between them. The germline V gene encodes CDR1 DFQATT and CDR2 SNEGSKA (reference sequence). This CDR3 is CSARGGNTEAFF. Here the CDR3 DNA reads TGCAGTGCTAGGGGCGGGAACACTGAAGCTTTCTTT.

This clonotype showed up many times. The CDR3 DNA reads TGTGCCAGCAGTGATGAGACTTGGAGTGAAAAACTGTTTTTT. Protein product: CASSDETWSEKLFF. The chain uses TRBV6-1 and TRBJ1-4; D unclear. Trimming cost V 3 bases and J 7 bases, with 12 bases left between them. Germline CDR1 MNHNS, CDR2 SASEGT. The CDR3 covers 14 residues.

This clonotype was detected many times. CDR3 sequence (DNA): TGTGCCAGCAGTTCCCTCGGGGGACTAGTGAACTACGAGCAGTACTTC. As protein: CASSSLGGLVNYEQYF. The V call is TRBV28, the J call TRBJ2-7; 8 bases are shared with TRBD2. The germline V gene has CDR1 MDHEN and CDR2 SYDVKM. The CDR3 sequence is 16 residues long. V lost 4 bases and J lost 3; bases outside the gene matches: 11.

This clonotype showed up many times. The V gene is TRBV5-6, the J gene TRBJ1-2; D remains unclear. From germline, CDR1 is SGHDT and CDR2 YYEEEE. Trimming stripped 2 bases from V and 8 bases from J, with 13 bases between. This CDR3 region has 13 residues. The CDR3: CASSFREVEGYTF. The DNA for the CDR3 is TGTGCCAGCAGCTTTAGGGAGGTAGAAGGCTACACCTTC.

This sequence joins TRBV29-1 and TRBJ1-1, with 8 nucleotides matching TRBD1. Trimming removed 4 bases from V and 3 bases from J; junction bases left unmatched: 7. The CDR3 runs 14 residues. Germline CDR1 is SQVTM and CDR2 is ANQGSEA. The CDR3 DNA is TGCAGCGTTGTACAGGGGGGGTCCCACACTGAAGCTTTCTTT. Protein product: CSVVQGGSHTEAFF.

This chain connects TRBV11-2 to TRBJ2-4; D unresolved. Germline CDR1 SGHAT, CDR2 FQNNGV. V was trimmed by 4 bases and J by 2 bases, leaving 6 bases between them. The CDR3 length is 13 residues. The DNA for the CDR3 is TGTGCCAGCAGCTCGGTTACCAAAAACATTCAGTACTTC. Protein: CASSSVTKNIQYF. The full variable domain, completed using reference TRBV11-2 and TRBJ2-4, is EAGVAQSPRYKIIEKRQSVAFWCNPISGHATLYWYQQILGQGPKLLIQFQNNGVVDDSQLPKDRFSAERLKGVDSTLKIQPAKLEDSAVYLCASSSVTKNIQYFGAGTRLSVL.

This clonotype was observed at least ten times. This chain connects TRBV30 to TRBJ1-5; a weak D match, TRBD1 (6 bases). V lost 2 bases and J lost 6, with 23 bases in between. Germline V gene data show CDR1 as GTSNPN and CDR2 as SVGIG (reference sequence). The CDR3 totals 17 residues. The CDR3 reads CAWSPNPGTGLGQPQHF. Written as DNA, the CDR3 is TGTGCCTGGAGTCCTAATCCGGGAACAGGGTTGGGTCAGCCCCAGCATTTT.

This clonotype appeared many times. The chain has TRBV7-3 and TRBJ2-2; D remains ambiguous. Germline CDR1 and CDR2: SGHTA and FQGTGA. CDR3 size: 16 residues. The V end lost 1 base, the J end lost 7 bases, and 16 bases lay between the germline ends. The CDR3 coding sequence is TGTGCCAGCAGCTTAATCCCCTATTCGACGGACGGGGAGCTGTTTTTT. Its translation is CASSLIPYSTDGELFF.

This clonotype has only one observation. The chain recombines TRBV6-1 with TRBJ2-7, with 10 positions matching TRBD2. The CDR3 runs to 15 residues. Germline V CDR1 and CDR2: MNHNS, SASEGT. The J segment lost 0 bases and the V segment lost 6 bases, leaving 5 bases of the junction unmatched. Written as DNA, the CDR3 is TGTGCCAGCAGGAAAGGGACTAGCGACTCCTACGAGCAGTACTTC. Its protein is CASRKGTSDSYEQYF.

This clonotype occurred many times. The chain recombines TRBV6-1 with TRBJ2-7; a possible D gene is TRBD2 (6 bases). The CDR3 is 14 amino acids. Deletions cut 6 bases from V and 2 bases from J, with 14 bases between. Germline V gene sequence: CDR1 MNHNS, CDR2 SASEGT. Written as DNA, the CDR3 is TGTGCCAGCAGAACTAATAGCGGTCCCTACGAGCAGTACTTC. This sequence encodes CASRTNSGPYEQYF.

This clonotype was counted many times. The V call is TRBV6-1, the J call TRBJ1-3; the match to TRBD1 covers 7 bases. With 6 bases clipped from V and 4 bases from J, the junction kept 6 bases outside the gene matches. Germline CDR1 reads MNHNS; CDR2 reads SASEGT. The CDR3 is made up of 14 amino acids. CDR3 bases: TGTGCCAGCAGCCTCGGACAGGACGGAAACACCATATATTTT. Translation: CASSLGQDGNTIYF.

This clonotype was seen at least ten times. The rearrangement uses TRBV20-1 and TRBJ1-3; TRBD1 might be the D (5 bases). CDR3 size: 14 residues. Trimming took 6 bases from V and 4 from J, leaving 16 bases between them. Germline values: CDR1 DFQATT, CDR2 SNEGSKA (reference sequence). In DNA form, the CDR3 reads TGCAGTGCCCCATGGGCGGGGGAGGGAAACACCATATATTTT. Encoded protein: CSAPWAGEGNTIYF.

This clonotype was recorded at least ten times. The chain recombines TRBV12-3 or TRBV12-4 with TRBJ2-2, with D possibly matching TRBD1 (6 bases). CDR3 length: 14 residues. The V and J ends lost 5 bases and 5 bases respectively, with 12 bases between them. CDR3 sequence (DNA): TGTGCCAGCAGTCCTCAGGGGTGGACCGGGGAGCTGTTTTTT. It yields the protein CASSPQGWTGELFF.